Included here is one T cell receptor beta chain sequence, with context. Its cognate antigen is unknown. This specimen comes from a study of a mutant IDH1 vaccine in newly diagnosed glioma. On the study more broadly: Vaccinations were initiated 4-6 weeks following radiotherapy alone, or were given together with temozolomide cycles. Of the patients given treatment, roughly 60% were male and about 40% were female, and a mean age of about 44 years was recorded. Most had both radiotherapy and temozolomide beforehand; others had only one.

CDR1 is ENHRY, CDR2 SYGVKD, per germline. The CDR3 consists of 17 residues. V lost 0 bases and J lost 0, with 13 bases in between. TCRdb's copy holds only in-frame clones and misses some; the assay was immunoSEQ multiplex PCR. The repertoire holds fewer than 95,000 clones, with roughly four fifths as singletons. Study-level findings and limits: Pseudoprogression seemed unlinked to shifts in top peripheral T cell clonotypes.

Time point denoted: week 47, end of study. What each vaccine dose contained was 300 ug of mutant IDH1 20-mer peptide, accompanied by topical imiquimod. The source of this sequence is a man aged 40-55 years with glioma. The chain uses TRBV10-3 and TRBJ2-3; the D gene is possibly TRBD1 (5 bases). Specimen: PBMCs, collected from a glioma patient whose treatment included an IDH1 peptide vaccine. CDR3 protein: CAISESGAATSTDTQYF. Written as DNA, the CDR3 is TGTGCCATCAGTGAGTCTGGGGCAGCGACTAGCACAGATACGCAGTATTTT.